These T cell receptor beta chains were read from a single sample in a study of blood T cell repertoires in COVID-19. TCRdb's copy holds only in-frame clones and misses some; the assay was immunoSEQ multiplex PCR. This table has a few hundred thousand clones, 90% appearing once. The sample was peripheral blood. Every receptor here comes from a woman between 45 and 60 years old with COVID-19, enrolled during active disease. CDR3s include the opening cysteine and the closing phenylalanine or tryptophan. The D gene is left open where the match is weak. The size entry is marked missing in some rows and otherwise reads once, few, many or a size class.

d_call,v_call,j_call,clone_size,cdr3_nt,cdr3_aa
.,TRBV2,TRBJ1-5,.,TGTGCCAGCAGTGAAGCGGGAGTATTACCCCAGCATTTT,CASSEAGVLPQHF
.,TRBV6-2/TRBV6-3,TRBJ2-7,.,TGTGCCAGCAGTTACCCCAGGGGCAAGTTCTCCTACGAGCAGTACTTC,CASSYPRGKFSYEQYF
.,TRBV19,TRBJ1-4,.,TGTGCCAGTAGTATAAGTAGGGGTGAGGCTAATGAAAAACTGTTTTTT,CASSISRGEANEKLFF
TRBD2,TRBV30,TRBJ2-2,.,TGTGCCTGGAGTGGTACTAGCGGGAGGGTTAGCACCGGGGAGCTGTTTTTT,CAWSGTSGRVSTGELFF
.,TRBV30,TRBJ1-4,.,TGTGCCTGCCAACGGCGGGGGGGTGAAAAACTGTTTTTT,CACQRRGGEKLFF
.,TRBV30,TRBJ1-3,.,TGTGCCTGGAGTAGGGGGGGCACTGGAAACACCATATATTTT,CAWSRGGTGNTIYF
TRBD1,TRBV5-1,TRBJ1-4,.,TGCGCCAGCAGCCTGCAGGGGGCGGGTAATGAAAAACTGTTTTTT,CASSLQGAGNEKLFF
TRBD2,TRBV5-4,TRBJ2-7,once,TGTGCCAGCAGCTTCCCCGGGACTAGCTTTTACGAGCAGTACTTC,CASSFPGTSFYEQYF
TRBD1,TRBV14,TRBJ1-3,.,TGTGCCAGCAGCCTCGACAGGGGGAACTCTGGAAACACCATATATTTT,CASSLDRGNSGNTIYF
.,TRBV18,TRBJ1-1,.,TGTGCCAGCTCACCCCCCCAGAACACTGAAGCTTTCTTT,CASSPPQNTEAFF
.,TRBV19,TRBJ1-5,.,TGTGCCAGTAGTATAGCACAGTATAGCAATCAGCCCCAGCATTTT,CASSIAQYSNQPQHF
TRBD1,TRBV28,TRBJ2-2,.,TGTGCCAGCAGTCCCCAGGACAGGACTGCGGGCGGGGAGCTGTTTTTT,CASSPQDRTAGGELFF
TRBD1,TRBV7-3,TRBJ2-1,.,TGTGCCAGCAGCTCACAGGGGGCCGATGAGCAGTTCTTC,CASSSQGADEQFF
.,TRBV7-8,TRBJ1-1,once,TGTGCCAGCAGCACCAGGACAGAAAACACTGAAGCTTTCTTT,CASSTRTENTEAFF
.,TRBV6-5,TRBJ1-2,.,TGTGCCAGCAGCCAGCCGGGTCAAGCTAACTATGGCTACACCTTC,CASSQPGQANYGYTF
TRBD1,TRBV9,TRBJ1-3,.,TGTGCCAGCAGCGCGGGACAGGGGGCATCTGGAAACACCATATATTTT,CASSAGQGASGNTIYF
TRBD1,TRBV18,TRBJ2-3,few,TGTGCCAGCTCCCTCCCGGACAGGATTCAAGATACGCAGTATTTT,CASSLPDRIQDTQYF
TRBD1,TRBV6-5,TRBJ1-3,.,TGTGCCAGCAGCGATACAGGGGGTGGAAACACCATATATTTT,CASSDTGGGNTIYF
TRBD1,TRBV5-1,TRBJ2-1,.,TGCGCCAGCAGCCCTCCGGGACAGGGCGGGAATGAGCAGTTCTTC,CASSPPGQGGNEQFF
TRBD2,TRBV15,TRBJ2-5,.,TGTGCCACCAACCTAGGGGTGGGTCTTGCGGGAGTTTTGGAGACCCAGTACTTC,CATNLGVGLAGVLETQYF
.,TRBV6-6,TRBJ1-2,.,TGTGCCAGCGCGCAGGGGAACTATGGCTACACCTTC,CASAQGNYGYTF
TRBD1,TRBV29-1,TRBJ2-7,.,TGCAGCGTGACAGGGACCTCCTACGAGCAGTACTTC,CSVTGTSYEQYF
TRBD1,TRBV2,TRBJ2-7,.,TGTGCCAGCAGTACAGACAGGGTCGGGGAGCAGTACTTC,CASSTDRVGEQYF
.,TRBV6-2/TRBV6-3,TRBJ2-3,.,TGTGCCAGCAGCACCCAGGCAGATACGCAGTATTTT,CASSTQADTQYF
.,TRBV6-1,TRBJ2-3,.,TGTGCCAGCAGTGAAAATCCTGGCAGGGCGATTCGAGATACGCAGTATTTT,CASSENPGRAIRDTQYF